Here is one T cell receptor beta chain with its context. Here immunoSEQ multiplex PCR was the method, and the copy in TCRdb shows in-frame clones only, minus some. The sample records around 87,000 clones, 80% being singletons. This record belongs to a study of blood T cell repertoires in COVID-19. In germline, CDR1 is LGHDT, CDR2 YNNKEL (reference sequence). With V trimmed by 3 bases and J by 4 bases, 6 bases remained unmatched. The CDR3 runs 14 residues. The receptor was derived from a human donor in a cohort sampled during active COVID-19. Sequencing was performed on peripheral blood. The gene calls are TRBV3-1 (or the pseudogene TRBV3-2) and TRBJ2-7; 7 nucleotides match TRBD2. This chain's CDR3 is CASSQGGIVYEQYF. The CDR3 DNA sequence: TGTGCCAGCAGCCAGGGAGGGATAGTATACGAGCAGTACTTC.